The 13 T cell receptor beta chains below come from one sample, sequenced in a study of T-cell reconstitution after alpha-beta-depleted transplantation in children. Researchers prepared the TCRbeta library using unique molecular identifiers, the study reports. TCRdb itself ran the PCR reads through MiXCR, one entry per CDR3 protein. Of roughly 340,000 distinct CDR3 sequences listed, about 17% are singletons. Sequencing was performed on PBMCs, mostly from graft donor cells, taken 360 days after TCRalphabeta/CD19-depleted stem cell transplant. Every receptor here comes from a male patient between 2 and 15 years old who had a stem cell transplant for acute lymphoblastic leukemia, so the T cells may come from the graft donor.

This clonotype was seen at least ten times. The chain combines TRBV28 with TRBJ1-2; a possible D gene is TRBD1 (6 bases). The CDR3 extends over 15 amino acids. Germline CDR1 is MDHEN and CDR2 is SYDVKM. Between the trimmed V and J ends, which lost 3 bases and 3 bases, there was a span of 14 bases. The CDR3 region is CASSLGNRVDYGYTF. CDR3 sequence (DNA): TGTGCCAGCAGTTTGGGGAACAGGGTAGACTATGGCTACACCTTC.

This clonotype has just a few counts. V and J are TRBV29-1 and TRBJ1-1; D is undetermined. V dropped 5 bases and J dropped 1 base, with 8 bases sitting between them. This CDR3 region has 12 residues. Per germline, CDR1 SQVTM and CDR2 ANQGSEA. In nucleotides, the CDR3 is TGCAGCGTTCTTCCGCGGAACACTGAAGCTTTCTTT. This encodes CSVLPRNTEAFF.

Only a few counts were recorded for this clonotype. V is TRBV29-1 and J is TRBJ2-3, with D perhaps TRBD2 (6 bases). Per the germline V gene, CDR1 is SQVTM and CDR2 is ANQGSEA. The V and J ends lost 7 bases and 5 bases respectively, with 22 bases between them. The CDR3 has 15 amino acids. The CDR3 bases are TGCAGCGCAGAGGGCCGAGGAGGGACCGGAGATACGCAGTATTTT. This translates into CSAEGRGGTGDTQYF.

This clonotype has more than one count but fewer than ten. This sequence joins TRBV15 and TRBJ1-2, with no clear D. CDR1 is LNHNV, CDR2 YYDKDF, per germline (reference sequence). The CDR3 runs to 15 residues. V was trimmed by 1 base and J by 7 bases, leaving 16 bases between them. The CDR3 is CATSRAGILSTGYTF. CDR3 bases: TGTGCCACCAGCAGAGCAGGAATCCTCTCTACTGGCTACACCTTC. Together with reference TRBV15 and TRBJ1-2, the CDR3 gives the full variable domain: DAMVIQNPRYQVTQFGKPVTLSCSQTLNHNVMYWYQQKSSQAPKLLFHYYDKDFNNEADTPDNFQSRRPNTSFCFLDIRSPGLGDTAMYLCATSRAGILSTGYTFGSGTRLTVV.

This clonotype was observed many times. This chain connects TRBV15 to TRBJ2-2; D gene uncertain. The CDR3 has 15 residues. The germline CDR1 and CDR2 sequences are LNHNV and YYDKDF (reference sequence). V was pared by 1 base and J by 5 bases, with 11 bases between. The CDR3 nucleotides read TGTGCCACCAGCAGAGGGGCTAGGCAAACCGGGGAGCTGTTTTTT. It is translated as CATSRGARQTGELFF.

This clonotype has only a few counts. The chain recombines TRBV20-1 with TRBJ1-6; 11 bases align to TRBD1. Germline CDR1 is DFQATT and CDR2 is SNEGSKA (reference sequence). The CDR3 contains 15 residues. The ends lost 1 base at V and 10 bases at J; junction bases unmatched: 6. CDR3 coding DNA: TGCAGTGCTAGAGCCGAAGGACAGGGGGCGTCACCCCTCCACTTT. This translates into CSARAEGQGASPLHF.

The rearrangement uses TRBV20-1 and TRBJ1-1; D remains unclear. From germline, CDR1 is DFQATT and CDR2 SNEGSKA (reference sequence). The CDR3 has 14 residues. V lost 4 bases and J lost 0, with 12 bases in between. The CDR3 bases are TGCAGTGCTACCGCCCCGCCCCTGAACACTGAAGCTTTCTTT. This codes for CSATAPPLNTEAFF.

The V call is TRBV4-1, the J call TRBJ2-1; unclear D gene. CDR3 length: 12 amino acids. Germline loops: CDR1 MGHRA, CDR2 YSYEKL. The V end was cut by 6 bases, the J end by 10 bases, with 13 bases between. The CDR3, as DNA: TGCGCCAGCAGTCTCATGGTTGGGGAGCAGTTCTTC. Its protein product is CASSLMVGEQFF.

In its sample, this clonotype was seen many times. V is TRBV10-3 and J is TRBJ2-3; TRBD2 matches at 8 bases. The V segment lost 5 bases and the J segment 0 bases; nucleotides outside the gene matches: 7. Germline values: CDR1 ENHRY, CDR2 SYGVKD. CDR3 length: 16 amino acids. The CDR3 nucleotides are TGTGCCATCAGTCCCTCCGGGGGGGCTAGCACAGATACGCAGTATTTT. This translates into CAISPSGGASTDTQYF.

This clonotype was observed a handful of times. The chain uses TRBV12-3 or TRBV12-4 and TRBJ2-5; TRBD2 matches at 9 bases. The V segment lost 3 bases and the J segment 8 bases; nucleotides outside the gene matches: 10. The CDR3 covers 15 residues. The CDR3 coding sequence is TGTGCCAGCAGTTTGTGGCCTAGCGGGGTACAAACCCAGTACTTC. Translating it yields CASSLWPSGVQTQYF.

The chain links TRBV4-3 to TRBJ2-3; D gene ambiguous. Germline V gene lookup returns CDR1 LGHNA and CDR2 YSLEER. V dropped 1 base and J dropped 3 bases, with 14 bases sitting between them. CDR3 length: 16 residues. The CDR3 reads CASSQVPTLTTDTQYF. In nucleotides, the CDR3 is TGCGCCAGCAGCCAAGTGCCGACTCTCACAACAGATACGCAGTATTTT.

This clonotype was picked up many times. The chain carries TRBV4-3 and TRBJ2-3, with 9 bases identical to TRBD1. This CDR3 is 18 amino acids long. V dropped 0 bases and J dropped 0; count of bases not matched to a gene: 7. Germline V gives CDR1 LGHNA, CDR2 YSLEER. CDR3 region: CASSQDLTGGTSTDTQYF. The CDR3 DNA reads TGCGCCAGCAGCCAAGATCTGACAGGGGGAACAAGCACAGATACGCAGTATTTT.

Ten or more counts support this clonotype. The chain uses TRBV20-1 and TRBJ2-1; D not resolved. Trimming shortened V by 0 bases and J by 6 bases, and 12 bases separated the two germline ends. The germline gives CDR1 DFQATT, CDR2 SNEGSKA (reference sequence). The CDR3 is 14 amino acids. The CDR3 region has the DNA TGCAGTGCTAGAGATATGAGGCAGTCCAATGAGCAGTTCTTC. Residues: CSARDMRQSNEQFF.